This T cell receptor beta chain is drawn from a study of T-cell memory formation after mild COVID-19. Findings and caveats of the study: Pre-infection memory already had some responding clones, implying cross-reactive memory joined. Shrinking CD4+ clones were chiefly CM and EM; CD8+ ones were chiefly EMRA.

TCR alpha and TCR beta cDNA libraries with sample barcodes and UMIs came from 5'RACE using constant-segment primers. TCRdb re-derived calls from the 5' RACE reads in MiXCR, one entry per CDR3 protein. The sample includes fewer than 600,000 distinct CDR3 sequences, roughly 21% of them seen just once. Comment on this clonotype: Its target is unknown.

The germline gives CDR1 MNHNS, CDR2 SASEGT. The CDR3 has 13 residues. The V and J ends lost 8 bases and 5 bases, in that order; junction bases with no gene match: 8. V usage is TRBV6-1 and J usage is TRBJ2-5; TRBD2 agrees at 7 bases. Sequenced: PBMCs or a T cell subset sorted from them (not recorded which). This receptor was taken from an adult woman who had mild COVID-19 (a few samples of this study predate the infection). Cell type and time point are not known. CDR3 in DNA: TGTGCCAGCGTAATTGGGGGAGGGGAGACCCAGTACTTC. This sequence encodes CASVIGGGETQYF.